This T cell receptor beta chain came from a study of long-term antiretroviral therapy in people with HIV. On the study more broadly: Earliest sampling preceded the 2015 immediate-ART recommendation by about a decade. Overall study results and limits: Whichever time point was examined, clones expanded before ART dominated the repertoire. Relative to transplant donor controls, diversity remained lower despite increasing after ART. Versus controls, repertoires in people with HIV had narrower CDR3 length ranges.

Researchers report immunoSEQ v3.0 was run at survey level. Only in-frame clones appear in the TCRdb table, and some are missing; sequencing was by immunoSEQ multiplex PCR. The table has 6,000 or so clones, 60% to 85% seen once. The CDR3 is 13 residues long. Germline V gene lookup returns CDR1 SEHNR and CDR2 FQNEAQ (reference sequence). With 4 bases removed from V and 15 bases from J, the gap between germline ends came to 18 bases. To note about this clone: What it binds is unknown.

This TCR was sampled from a man aged 35-49 years with HIV. The source material was unsorted PBMCs, sampled 0.5 years before starting antiretroviral therapy. This chain links TRBV7-9 with TRBJ1-4, with D uncertain. The CDR3 bases are TGTGCCAGCAGCTCCCCGACAAGCCTGAGGTTGTTTTTT. This gives the protein CASSSPTSLRLFF.